This entry features one T cell receptor beta chain sequence. These data belong to a study of blood T cell repertoires in COVID-19. Study information: From the United States, Italy and Spain came samples of acute and convalescent COVID-19.

The germline V gene has CDR1 LNHDA and CDR2 SQIVND (reference sequence). There are 14 residues in the CDR3. Trimming stripped 5 bases from V and 8 bases from J, with 16 bases between. Sequenced by immunoSEQ multiplex PCR; TCRdb stores in-frame clones only, minus some. Here the sample spans over 250,000 clones, 83% being singletons. The V and J genes are TRBV19 and TRBJ2-4; D is possibly TRBD2 (6 bases). This receptor was obtained from a woman aged 50 to 60 who had recovered from COVID-19. Sequencing input: peripheral blood. CDR3 loop: CASSSGREADIQYF. CDR3 in DNA: TGTGCCAGTAGTTCGGGCAGGGAGGCGGACATTCAGTACTTC.